This TCR beta chain was sequenced in a study of blood T cell repertoires in COVID-19. This CDR3 contains 11 residues. Trimming removed 4 bases at V and 3 bases at J, with 4 bases between. Germline lookup yields CDR1 SEHNR and CDR2 FQNEAQ (reference sequence). This clone was observed a handful of times. Profiling relied on immunoSEQ multiplex PCR, and the TCRdb table lists in-frame clones only, not all of them. Here the sample spans more than 200,000 clones, 80% to 85% being singletons. Sequenced: peripheral blood. The rearrangement uses TRBV7-9 and TRBJ2-7; D unclear. The sequence was obtained from a man aged 60 to 75 with acute or convalescent COVID-19. CDR3 in amino acids: CASSSFYEQYF. Written as DNA, the CDR3 is TGTGCCAGCAGCTCTTTCTACGAGCAGTACTTC.